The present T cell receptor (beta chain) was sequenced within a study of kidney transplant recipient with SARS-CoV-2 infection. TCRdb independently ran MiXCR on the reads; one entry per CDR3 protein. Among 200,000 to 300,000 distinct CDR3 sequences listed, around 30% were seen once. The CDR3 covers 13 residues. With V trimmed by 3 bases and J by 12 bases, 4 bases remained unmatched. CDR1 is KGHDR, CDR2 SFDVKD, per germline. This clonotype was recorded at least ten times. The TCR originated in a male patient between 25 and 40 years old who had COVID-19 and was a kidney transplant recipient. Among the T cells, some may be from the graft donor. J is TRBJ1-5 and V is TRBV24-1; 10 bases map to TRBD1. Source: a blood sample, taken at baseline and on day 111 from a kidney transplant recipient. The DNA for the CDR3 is TGTGCCACCAGTGATCCGGGACAGGGGCGCCAGCATTTT. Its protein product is CATSDPGQGRQHF.